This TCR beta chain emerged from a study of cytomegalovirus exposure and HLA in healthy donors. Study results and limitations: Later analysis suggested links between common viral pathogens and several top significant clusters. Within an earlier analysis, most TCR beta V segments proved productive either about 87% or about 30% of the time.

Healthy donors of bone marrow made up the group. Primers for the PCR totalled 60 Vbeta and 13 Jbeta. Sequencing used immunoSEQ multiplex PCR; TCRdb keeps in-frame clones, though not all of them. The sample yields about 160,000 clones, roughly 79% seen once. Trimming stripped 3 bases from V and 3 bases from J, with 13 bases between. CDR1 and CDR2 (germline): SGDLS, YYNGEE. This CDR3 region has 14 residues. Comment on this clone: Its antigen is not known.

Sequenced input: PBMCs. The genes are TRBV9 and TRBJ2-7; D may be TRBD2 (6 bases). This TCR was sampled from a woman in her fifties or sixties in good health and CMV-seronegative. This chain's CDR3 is CASSERGGNYEQYF. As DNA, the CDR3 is TGTGCCAGCAGCGAGAGGGGAGGCAACTACGAGCAGTACTTC.